This TCR beta chain was identified in a study of T cell clonality in common variable immunodeficiency. Regarding the study as a whole: CVID subjects had higher TCRbeta clonality than healthy controls, most marked in about a third. Common variable immunodeficiency TCR beta sequences reportedly had fewer deletions and N-nucleotide insertions.

Heparinized whole blood, about 5 to 8.5 ml, came from each donor. This clone was counted ten times or more. Its antigen is unknown. Sequencing input was equivalent genomic DNA from CVID and controls. Profiled with immunoSEQ multiplex PCR; TCRdb holds only in-frame clones, not every one. The table lists tens of thousands of clones, with no singletons. Sequenced: peripheral blood mononuclear cells. The clonotype was recovered from a person between 18 and 75 years old in good health.

CDR3 in amino acids: CAISGTDRASGPNYGYTF. CDR3 DNA (partial): TGTGCCATCAGTGGTACCGACAGGGCAAGTGGTCCAAACTATGGC. This chain uses TRBV10-3 with TRBJ1-2; 7 positions match TRBD1. The read terminates 3 residues before the CDR3 end, so the remaining end is supplied by the germline J gene. This CDR3 contains 18 residues. Germline CDR1 is ENHRY and CDR2 is SYGVKD. J gave up 2 bases and V 4 bases, and 16 bases lay outside the gene matches.